This TCR beta chain originates from a study of cytotoxic CD8 clonotypes in ibrutinib-treated CLL. Clones were read by immunoSEQ multiplex PCR, and TCRdb kept only the in-frame ones, dropping some. The data hold tens of thousands of clones, with 57% observed a single time. CDR1 is SEHNR, CDR2 FQNEAQ, per germline (reference sequence). Trimming stripped 2 bases from V and 6 bases from J, with 8 bases between. This CDR3 comprises 13 residues. Overall study results and limits: Patients had baseline clonality above age-matched healthy donors, and this clonality moved with circulating CD8+ T-cell counts. Whereas clonality rose at ibrutinib response, it declined toward baseline at progression.

Points on this clone: Its antigen remains unknown.

The source material was PBMCs, sampled before ibrutinib treatment. This sequence originates from a human donor with chronic lymphocytic leukemia. This chain uses TRBV7-9 with TRBJ2-1; unclear D gene. The CDR3 DNA reads TGTGCCAGCAGCTTATACGGAGTCAATGAGCAGTTCTTC. As protein: CASSLYGVNEQFF.